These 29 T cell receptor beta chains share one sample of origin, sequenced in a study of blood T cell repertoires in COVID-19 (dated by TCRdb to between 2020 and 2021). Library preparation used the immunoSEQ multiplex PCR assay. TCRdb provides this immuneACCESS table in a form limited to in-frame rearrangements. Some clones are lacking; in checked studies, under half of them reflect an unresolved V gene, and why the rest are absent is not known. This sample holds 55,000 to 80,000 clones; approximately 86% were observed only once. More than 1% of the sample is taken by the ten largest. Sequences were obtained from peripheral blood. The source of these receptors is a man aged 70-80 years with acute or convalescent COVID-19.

In DNA form, the CDR3 reads TGTGCCAGCAGCTTACAGGGGGCTCAGCCCCAGCATTTT. Residues: CASSLQGAQPQHF. The rearrangement joins TRBV11-1 to TRBJ1-5; 8 nucleotides match TRBD1. Germline V gene data show CDR1 as SGHAT and CDR2 as FQDESV (reference sequence). This CDR3 comprises 13 residues. J was trimmed by 6 bases and V by 2 bases; bases with no gene match: 0.

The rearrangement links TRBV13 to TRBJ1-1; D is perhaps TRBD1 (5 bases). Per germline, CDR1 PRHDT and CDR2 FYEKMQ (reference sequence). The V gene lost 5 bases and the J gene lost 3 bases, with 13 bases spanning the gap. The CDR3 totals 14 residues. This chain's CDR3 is CASSPGRGDTEAFF. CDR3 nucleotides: TGTGCCAGCAGCCCAGGAAGGGGCGACACTGAAGCTTTCTTT. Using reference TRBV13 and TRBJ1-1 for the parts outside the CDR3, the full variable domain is AAGVIQSPRHLIKEKRETATLKCYPIPRHDTVYWYQQGPGQDPQFLISFYEKMQSDKGSIPDRFSAQQFSDYHSELNMSSLELGDSALYFCASSPGRGDTEAFFGQGTRLTVV.

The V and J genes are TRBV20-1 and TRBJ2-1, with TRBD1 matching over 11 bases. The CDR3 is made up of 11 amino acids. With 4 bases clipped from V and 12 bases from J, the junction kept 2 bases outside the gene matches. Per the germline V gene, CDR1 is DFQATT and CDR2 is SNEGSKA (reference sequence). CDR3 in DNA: TGCAGTGCTAAAGGGACAGGGGGGCAGTTCTTC. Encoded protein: CSAKGTGGQFF.

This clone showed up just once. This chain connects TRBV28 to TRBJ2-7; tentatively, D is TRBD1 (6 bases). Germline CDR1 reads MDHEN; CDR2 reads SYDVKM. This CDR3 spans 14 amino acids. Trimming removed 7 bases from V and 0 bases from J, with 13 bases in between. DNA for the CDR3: TGTGCCAGCAATACGAGGGACAACTCCTACGAGCAGTACTTC. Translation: CASNTRDNSYEQYF.

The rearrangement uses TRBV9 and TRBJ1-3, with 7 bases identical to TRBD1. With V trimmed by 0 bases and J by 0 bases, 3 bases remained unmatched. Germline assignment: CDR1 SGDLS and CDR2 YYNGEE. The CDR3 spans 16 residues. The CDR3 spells CASSVGGTVSGNTIYF. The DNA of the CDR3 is TGTGCCAGCAGCGTAGGGGGGACAGTCTCTGGAAACACCATATATTTT.

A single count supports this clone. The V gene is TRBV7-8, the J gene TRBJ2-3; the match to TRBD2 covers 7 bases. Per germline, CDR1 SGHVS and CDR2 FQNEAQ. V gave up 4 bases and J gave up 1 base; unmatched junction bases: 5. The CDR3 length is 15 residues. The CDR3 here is CASSSREDRTDTQYF. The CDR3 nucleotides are TGTGCCAGCAGCTCTCGGGAGGACCGCACAGATACGCAGTATTTT. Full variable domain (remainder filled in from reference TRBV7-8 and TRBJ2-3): GAGVSQSPRYKVAKRGQDVALRCDPISGHVSLFWYQQALGQGPEFLTYFQNEAQLDKSGLPSDRFFAERPEGSVSTLKIQRTQQEDSAVYLCASSSREDRTDTQYFGPGTRLTVL.

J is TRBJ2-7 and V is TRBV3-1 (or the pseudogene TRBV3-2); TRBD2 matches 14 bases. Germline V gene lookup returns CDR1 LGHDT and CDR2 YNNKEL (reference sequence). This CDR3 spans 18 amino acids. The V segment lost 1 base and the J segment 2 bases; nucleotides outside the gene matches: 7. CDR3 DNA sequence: TGTGCCAGCAGCCAAGGAGTGACTAGCGGGAGGGGCCCCTACGAGCAGTACTTC. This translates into CASSQGVTSGRGPYEQYF.

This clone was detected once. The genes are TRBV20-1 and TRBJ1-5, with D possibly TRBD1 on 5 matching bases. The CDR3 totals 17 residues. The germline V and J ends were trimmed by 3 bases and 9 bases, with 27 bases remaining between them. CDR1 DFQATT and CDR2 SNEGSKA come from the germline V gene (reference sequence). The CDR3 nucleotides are TGCAGTGCTAGTTTAGTACTAATTGATTCTCACGGGGGGCCCCAGCATTTT. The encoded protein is CSASLVLIDSHGGPQHF.

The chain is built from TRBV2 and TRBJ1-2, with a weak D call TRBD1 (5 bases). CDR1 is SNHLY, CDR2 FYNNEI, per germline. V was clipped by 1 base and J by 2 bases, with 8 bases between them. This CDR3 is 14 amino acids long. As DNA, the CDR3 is TGTGCCAGCAGTGAAGAACGGGGGAACTATGGCTACACCTTC. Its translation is CASSEERGNYGYTF.

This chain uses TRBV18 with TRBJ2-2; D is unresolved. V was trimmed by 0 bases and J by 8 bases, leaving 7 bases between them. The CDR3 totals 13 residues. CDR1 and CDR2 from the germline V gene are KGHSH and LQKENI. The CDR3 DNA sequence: TGTGCCAGCTCACCACCGCTCGGGGGGGAGCTGTTTTTT. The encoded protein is CASSPPLGGELFF.

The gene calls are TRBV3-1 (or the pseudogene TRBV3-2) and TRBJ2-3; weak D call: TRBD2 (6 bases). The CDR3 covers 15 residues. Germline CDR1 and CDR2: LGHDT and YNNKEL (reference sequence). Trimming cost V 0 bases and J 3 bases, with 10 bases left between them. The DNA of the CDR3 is TGTGCCAGCAGCCAAGATGGACTAAGGACAGATACGCAGTATTTT. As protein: CASSQDGLRTDTQYF.

The CDR3 DNA is TGTGCCAGCAGCCTCTACGGGACAGCCAACACTGAAGCTTTCTTT. Amino acids: CASSLYGTANTEAFF. The chain uses TRBV14 and TRBJ1-1; 7 positions match TRBD1. V lost 4 bases to trimming and J lost 2 bases; unmatched junction nucleotides: 7. CDR1 is SGHDN, CDR2 FVKESK, per germline. The CDR3 contains 15 residues.

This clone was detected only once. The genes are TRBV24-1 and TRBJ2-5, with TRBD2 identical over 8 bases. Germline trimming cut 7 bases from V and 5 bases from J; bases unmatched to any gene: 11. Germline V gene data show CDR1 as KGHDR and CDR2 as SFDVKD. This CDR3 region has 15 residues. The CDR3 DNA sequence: TGTGCCACCAGCGAAGCCGGGACTAGTCAGGAGACCCAGTACTTC. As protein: CATSEAGTSQETQYF.

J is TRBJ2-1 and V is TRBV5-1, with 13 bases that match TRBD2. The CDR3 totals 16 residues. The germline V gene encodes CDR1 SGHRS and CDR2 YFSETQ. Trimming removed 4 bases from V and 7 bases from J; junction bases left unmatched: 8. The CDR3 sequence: CASSPLTGLAGNEQFF. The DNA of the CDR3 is TGCGCCAGCAGCCCCCTGACGGGACTAGCGGGAAATGAGCAGTTCTTC.

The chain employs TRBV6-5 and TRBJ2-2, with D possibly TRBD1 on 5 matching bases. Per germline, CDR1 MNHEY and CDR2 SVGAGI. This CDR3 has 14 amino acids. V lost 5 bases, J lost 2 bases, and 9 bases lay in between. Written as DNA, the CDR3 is TGTGCCAGCAGTCGTAGGGGAAACACCGGGGAGCTGTTTTTT. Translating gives CASSRRGNTGELFF.

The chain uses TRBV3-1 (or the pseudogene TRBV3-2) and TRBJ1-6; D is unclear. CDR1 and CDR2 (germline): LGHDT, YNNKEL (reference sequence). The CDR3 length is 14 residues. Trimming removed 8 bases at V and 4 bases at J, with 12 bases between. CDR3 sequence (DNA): TGTGCCAGCGAGAGTTCAGCGTATAATTCACCCCTCCACTTT. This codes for CASESSAYNSPLHF.

This chain's CDR3 is CATSDFTAGSETQYF. In DNA, the CDR3 is TGTGCCACCAGTGATTTCACGGCGGGGAGCGAGACCCAGTACTTC. This chain links TRBV24-1 with TRBJ2-5; TRBD2 might be the D (6 bases). V was pared by 1 base and J by 5 bases, with 13 bases between. The CDR3 has 15 amino acids. CDR1 and CDR2 from the germline V gene are KGHDR and SFDVKD.

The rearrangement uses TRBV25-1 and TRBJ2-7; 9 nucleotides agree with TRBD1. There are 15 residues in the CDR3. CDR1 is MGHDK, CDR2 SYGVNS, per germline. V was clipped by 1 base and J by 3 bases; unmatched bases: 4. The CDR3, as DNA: TGTGCCAGCAGTGAATCCACAGGGGGCTTCTACGAGCAGTACTTC. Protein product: CASSESTGGFYEQYF.

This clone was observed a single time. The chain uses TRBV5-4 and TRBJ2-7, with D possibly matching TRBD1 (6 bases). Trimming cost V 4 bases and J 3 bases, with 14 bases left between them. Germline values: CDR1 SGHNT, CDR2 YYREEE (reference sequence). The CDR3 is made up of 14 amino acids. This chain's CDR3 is CASSPDRLRYEQYF. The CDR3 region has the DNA TGTGCCAGCAGCCCGGACAGACTCCGCTACGAGCAGTACTTC.

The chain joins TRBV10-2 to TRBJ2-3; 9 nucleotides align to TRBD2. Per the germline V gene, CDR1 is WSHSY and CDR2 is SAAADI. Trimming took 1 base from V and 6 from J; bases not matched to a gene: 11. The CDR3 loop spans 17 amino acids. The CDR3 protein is CASSELGSSGISDTQYF. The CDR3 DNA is TGCGCCAGCAGTGAGTTGGGATCTAGCGGGATCAGCGATACGCAGTATTTT.

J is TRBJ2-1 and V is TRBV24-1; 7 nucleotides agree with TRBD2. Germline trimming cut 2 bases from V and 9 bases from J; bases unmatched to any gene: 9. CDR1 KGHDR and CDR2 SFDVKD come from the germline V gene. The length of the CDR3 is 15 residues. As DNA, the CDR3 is TGTGCCACCAGTGATTGGGCAAATGGGAGGGCTGAGCAGTTCTTC. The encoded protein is CATSDWANGRAEQFF.

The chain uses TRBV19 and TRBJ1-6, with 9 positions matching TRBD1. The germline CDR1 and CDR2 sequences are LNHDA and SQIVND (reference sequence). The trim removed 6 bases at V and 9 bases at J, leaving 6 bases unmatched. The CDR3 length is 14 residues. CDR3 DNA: TGTGCCAGTAGCGAACAGGGGGCTAGTTCACCCCTCCACTTT. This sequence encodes CASSEQGASSPLHF.

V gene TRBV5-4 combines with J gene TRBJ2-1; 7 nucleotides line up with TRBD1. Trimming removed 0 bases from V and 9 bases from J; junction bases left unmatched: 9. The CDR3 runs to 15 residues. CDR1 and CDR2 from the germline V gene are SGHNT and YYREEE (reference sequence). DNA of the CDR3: TGTGCCAGCAGCTTGGCGGGACAGATGAACATTGAGCAGTTCTTC. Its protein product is CASSLAGQMNIEQFF.

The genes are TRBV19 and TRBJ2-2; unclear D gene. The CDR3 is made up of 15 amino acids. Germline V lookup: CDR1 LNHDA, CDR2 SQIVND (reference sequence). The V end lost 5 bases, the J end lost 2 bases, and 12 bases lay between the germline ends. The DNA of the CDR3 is TGTGCCAGTAGTGCAGGTGGCCTTAACACCGGGGAGCTGTTTTTT. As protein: CASSAGGLNTGELFF.

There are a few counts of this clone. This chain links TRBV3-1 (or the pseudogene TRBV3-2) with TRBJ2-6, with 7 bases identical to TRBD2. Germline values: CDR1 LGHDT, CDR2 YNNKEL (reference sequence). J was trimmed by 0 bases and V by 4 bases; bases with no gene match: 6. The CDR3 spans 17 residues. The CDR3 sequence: CASSREGILSGANVLTF. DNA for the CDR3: TGTGCCAGCAGCCGGGAGGGAATCCTCTCTGGGGCCAACGTCCTGACTTTC.

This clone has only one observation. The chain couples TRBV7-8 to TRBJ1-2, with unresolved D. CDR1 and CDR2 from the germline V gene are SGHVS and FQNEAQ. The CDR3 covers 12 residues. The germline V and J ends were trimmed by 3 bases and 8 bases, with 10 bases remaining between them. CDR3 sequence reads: CASSFGGTGYTF. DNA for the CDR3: TGTGCCAGCAGCTTTGGAGGAACCGGCTACACCTTC.

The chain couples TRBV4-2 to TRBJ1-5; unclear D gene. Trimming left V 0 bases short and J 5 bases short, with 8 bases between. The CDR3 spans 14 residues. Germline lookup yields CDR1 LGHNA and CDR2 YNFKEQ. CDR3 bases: TGTGCCAGCAGCCAAGACGAGGGAGATCAGCCCCAGCATTTT. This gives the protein CASSQDEGDQPQHF.

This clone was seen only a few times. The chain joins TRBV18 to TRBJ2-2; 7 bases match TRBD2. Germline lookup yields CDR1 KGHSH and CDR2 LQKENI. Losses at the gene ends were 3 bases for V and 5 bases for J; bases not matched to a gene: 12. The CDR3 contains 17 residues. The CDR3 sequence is CASSPPTGLSGTGELFF. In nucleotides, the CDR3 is TGTGCCAGCTCACCTCCCACGGGACTATCAGGAACCGGGGAGCTGTTTTTT.

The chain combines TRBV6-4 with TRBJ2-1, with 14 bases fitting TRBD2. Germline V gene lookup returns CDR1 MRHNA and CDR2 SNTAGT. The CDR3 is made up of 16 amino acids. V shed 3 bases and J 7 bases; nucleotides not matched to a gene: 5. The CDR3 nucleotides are TGTGCCAGCAGTGAGATGGGACTAGCGGGGGTGAATGAGCAGTTCTTC. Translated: CASSEMGLAGVNEQFF.